Detailed here is one T cell receptor (beta chain). What antigen it recognizes has not been identified. Per-base quality was not reported, and no clone a single base away is much larger than it. These data come from a study of beta chain features in type 1 diabetes (dated by TCRdb to the late 2010s). Describing the broader study: Mean age, gender distribution, total cell number and subset yield were not different between patients and healthy donors. Across all samples, 107,917,701 sorted cells were examined, and cell number per subset correlated strongly with RNA yield. Whereas all 30 or so donors provided naive and central memory subsets, regulatory and stem cell-like memory subsets were isolated from just 8 patients and roughly 8 healthy donors. In the study, TCRB repertoires of sorted circulating CD4+ T cell subsets from recently diagnosed type 1 diabetes patients were compared with those of matched healthy donors. General study outcomes and caveats: PCR might favor shorter templates, but patient and control samples were amplified and corrected together, so any skew would affect both groups equally. A moderate but significant shortening of TCRB CDR3 length was observed in type 1 diabetes patients in all four CD4+ subsets. Because cDNA rather than genomic DNA was sequenced, highly expressing activated cells could have been over-represented, although no difference in activation and CD3 levels was found between groups. Fewer insertions and more nucleotide deletions at VDJ recombination sites were observed in patients with type 1 diabetes, implying thymic rearrangement abnormalities. Because small numbers of individuals were included in the HLA sub-analyses, any influence of HLA type on TCRB rearrangement was left unresolved. The naive, central memory and regulatory TCRB repertoires appeared to resemble one another more closely among patients than among healthy donors.

The High Capacity cDNA Reverse Transcription Kit was used to reverse transcribe all of the isolated RNA, meaning that expressed TCRB transcripts were what got sequenced. Naive, central memory and regulatory T cell samples underwent deep immunoSEQ sequencing, averaging about 3.57 million total reads per sample. Sorted cells were lysed in RLT buffer, and RNA was extracted using DNase-treated RNeasy Micro or Mini kits according to cell number. Each cell subset was processed separately to prevent cross-contamination, with patient and healthy donor samples processed together. Using the immunoSEQ multiplex PCR, TCRB sequences were amplified from cDNA into 87-bp fragments spanning the CDR3 region. The amplicons were sequenced using the Illumina HiSeq platform. The paper's processing steps were these. PCR bias was computationally corrected using synthetic template baselines, reads within Hamming distance 2 were collapsed, and singletons that could not be merged were discarded. Reads were aligned to IMGT to assign V, D and J genes, CDR3 length, and insertions or deletions at six rearrangement sites. Within each subset, clonotype counts were normalized to sorted cell number, after which true diversity and Gini coefficients were computed with the tcR R package. Repertoire sharing was quantified using the overlap coefficient calculated on TCRB nucleotide sequences. Sourced from immuneACCESS, this table was stored by TCRdb with only in-frame sequences that have V and J called. A share of the clones is absent; for the studies checked, an unresolved V gene accounts for under half, and the remainder has no known explanation. V and J calls and clone size are given by that table; D and trimming were obtained from the DNA. The sample records 150,000 to 180,000 clones, around 10% of which are singletons. The top ten clonotypes cover roughly 2% of the sample.

Including the terminal cysteine and phenylalanine, the CDR3 comprises 15 residues. Just CDR3 DNA is preserved here, 45 bases in frame from base 1. The V end gives up 1 base and the J end 3 bases, leaving 3 bases in the junction not matched to a gene. As encoded in the germline V gene, CDR1 is SGHVS while CDR2 is FNYEAQ. Each donor gave one peripheral blood draw, averaging approximately 120 mL, which was collected into heparinised tubes. Naive, central memory, regulatory and stem cell-like memory CD4+ T cells were sorted on a BD FACSAria II using a panel including CD45RO, CCR7, CD25, CD127, CD95 and CD27. A purity above 95% was achieved for all sorted populations. Right away, PBMCs were isolated by Lymphoprep density gradient centrifugation and were stained directly, with no culture step. To minimize batch effects, samples were stained and sorted in pairs, one healthy donor with one patient per experiment.

The sequence links TRBV7-6 to TRBJ2-1, with 7 bases in between that match TRBD2. The specimen was central memory CD4+ T cells from blood. The source of this sequence is a man between 18 and 35 years old in good health. The CDR3 has the sequence CASSLGGSLYNEQFF. The nucleotide sequence is given as TGTGCCAGCAGCTTAGGCGGGAGCCTCTACAATGAGCAGTTCTTC.